Listed here are 23 T cell receptor beta chains from one sample, sequenced in a study of blood T cell repertoires in COVID-19. Here immunoSEQ multiplex PCR was the method, and the copy in TCRdb shows in-frame clones only, minus some. The sample includes 35,000 to 45,000 clones, 70% to 90% of them seen just once. Sequences were obtained from peripheral blood. Every receptor here comes from a woman between 70 and 85 years old in a cohort sampled during active COVID-19.

The chain carries TRBV10-2 and TRBJ1-5; maybe TRBD1 (6 bases). Germline CDR1 reads WSHSY; CDR2 reads SAAADI. Trimming took off 7 bases at V and 14 bases at J, with 21 bases between the two ends. The CDR3 is 13 amino acids. The CDR3 region is CASTQGSTGQKHF. The CDR3 DNA sequence: TGCGCCAGCACCCAGGGGTCCACCGGACAGAAGCATTTT.

The rearrangement uses TRBV3-1 (or the pseudogene TRBV3-2) and TRBJ2-7; TRBD2 might be the D (5 bases). This CDR3 has 15 amino acids. V was cut by 0 bases and J by 3 bases, with 12 bases left in between. The V gene's germline CDR1 is LGHDT and CDR2 YNNKEL (reference sequence). CDR3 DNA: TGTGCCAGCAGCCAAGATTATGGGGAGATCTACGAGCAGTACTTC. As protein: CASSQDYGEIYEQYF.

The chain couples TRBV7-2 to TRBJ1-1; TRBD1 might be the D (5 bases). The CDR3 is made up of 14 amino acids. Germline V gives CDR1 SGHTA, CDR2 FQGNSA. V lost 1 base, J lost 7 bases, and 13 bases lay in between. This chain's CDR3 is CASSLVAGQGEAFF. The CDR3 region has the DNA TGTGCCAGCAGCTTAGTGGCAGGGCAGGGTGAAGCTTTCTTT.

V and J are TRBV7-2 and TRBJ2-5, with a possible D match to TRBD2 (5 bases). CDR1 and CDR2 (germline): SGHTA, FQGNSA. The V and J ends lost 5 bases and 10 bases respectively, with 14 bases between them. The CDR3 loop spans 12 amino acids. The CDR3 here is CASSMLSGDQYF. CDR3 bases: TGTGCCAGCAGCATGCTCAGCGGTGACCAGTACTTC.

This chain links TRBV3-1 (or the pseudogene TRBV3-2) with TRBJ2-7; D possibly corresponds to TRBD1 (7 bases). The V gene lost 5 bases and the J gene lost 0 bases, with 14 bases spanning the gap. The CDR3 covers 15 residues. Germline V gene sequence: CDR1 LGHDT, CDR2 YNNKEL (reference sequence). CDR3 DNA sequence: TGTGCCAGCAGCTCCAGGGGGGCCTACTCCTACGAGCAGTACTTC. Its translation: CASSSRGAYSYEQYF.

The chain is built from TRBV2 and TRBJ2-7; 9 bases line up with TRBD1. The length of the CDR3 is 15 residues. Trimming at V came to 4 bases and at J to 3 bases, leaving 7 bases not matched to a gene. CDR1 and CDR2 (germline): SNHLY, FYNNEI. The CDR3 coding sequence is TGTGCCAGCAGTGTCGTAGGGACAGGGATCTACGAGCAGTACTTC. Encoded protein: CASSVVGTGIYEQYF.

V is TRBV5-1 and J is TRBJ1-4; 8 nucleotides match TRBD1. In germline, CDR1 is SGHRS, CDR2 YFSETQ. The CDR3 is 14 amino acids. V shed 2 bases and J 6 bases; nucleotides not matched to a gene: 3. The CDR3 sequence: CASSLSGGHEKLFF. The CDR3 DNA is TGCGCCAGCAGCTTATCAGGGGGCCATGAAAAACTGTTTTTT.

This sequence joins TRBV28 and TRBJ2-3; no firm D call. V was clipped by 6 bases and J by 0 bases, with 7 bases between them. The CDR3 has 13 residues. In germline, CDR1 is MDHEN, CDR2 SYDVKM. The CDR3, as DNA: TGTGCCAGCAGCCCCCCTAGCACAGATACGCAGTATTTT. Translation gives CASSPPSTDTQYF.

The chain links TRBV9 to TRBJ1-6, with D possibly TRBD1 on 5 matching bases. V shed 3 bases and J shed 2 bases, with 12 bases lying between them. This CDR3 is 16 amino acids long. Germline loops: CDR1 SGDLS, CDR2 YYNGEE. The CDR3 DNA reads TGTGCCAGCAGCGCACGAGACAGCCCCTATAATTCACCCCTCCACTTT. Its protein is CASSARDSPYNSPLHF.

This rearrangement joins TRBV11-2 to TRBJ1-2; no firm D call. V lost 5 bases, J lost 8 bases, and 12 bases lay in between. CDR3 length: 12 amino acids. CDR1 is SGHAT, CDR2 FQNNGV, per germline. The CDR3 is CASSLAGVGYTF. Here the CDR3 DNA reads TGTGCCAGCAGCCTCGCCGGTGTGGGCTACACCTTC.

The CDR3 DNA is TGTGCCAGCTCACGTACGGGACAGCACACAGATACGCAGTATTTT. Amino acid sequence: CASSRTGQHTDTQYF. The rearrangement links TRBV18 to TRBJ2-3; 7 bases match TRBD1. The V gene's germline CDR1 is KGHSH and CDR2 LQKENI. This CDR3 is 15 amino acids long. Unmatched junction bases numbered 6, after V lost 4 bases and J lost 2 bases.

The chain employs TRBV28 and TRBJ2-3, with 10 bases that match TRBD2. Germline lookup yields CDR1 MDHEN and CDR2 SYDVKM. This CDR3 has 17 residues. The ends lost 5 bases at V and 0 bases at J; junction bases unmatched: 8. In DNA form, the CDR3 reads TGTGCCAGCAGTCCTGTAAGACTAGCGGGCAGCACAGATACGCAGTATTTT. Residues: CASSPVRLAGSTDTQYF.

The chain has TRBV6-5 and TRBJ1-6; no reliable D call. The V gene lost 6 bases and the J gene lost 6 bases, with 3 bases spanning the gap. The CDR3 runs 11 residues. Germline V CDR1 and CDR2: MNHEY, SVGAGI. CDR3 residues: CASSLNSPLHF. The DNA for the CDR3 is TGTGCCAGCAGCCTTAATTCACCCCTCCACTTT.

The genes are TRBV29-1 and TRBJ2-1; TRBD1 agrees at 7 bases. The CDR3 is 16 residues long. V was pared by 2 bases and J by 1 base, with 8 bases of the junction left unmatched. Germline values: CDR1 SQVTM, CDR2 ANQGSEA. CDR3 sequence (DNA): TGCAGCGTTGAAAGGGGGACAGCCGAATCCTACAATGAGCAGTTCTTC. Encoded protein: CSVERGTAESYNEQFF.

This clone turned up a few times. The genes are TRBV5-4 and TRBJ2-7; 8 bases are shared with TRBD2. V was pared by 4 bases and J by 0 bases, with 6 bases of the junction left unmatched. Germline CDR1 reads SGHNT; CDR2 reads YYREEE (reference sequence). The CDR3 covers 15 residues. The CDR3 DNA follows: TGTGCCAGCAGCAGTGCGGGGGGTTCCTCCTACGAGCAGTACTTC. Translated: CASSSAGGSSYEQYF.

The rearrangement uses TRBV7-2 and TRBJ2-3; 7 bases line up with TRBD2. This CDR3 contains 15 residues. The ends lost 2 bases at V and 11 bases at J; junction bases unmatched: 13. Germline loops: CDR1 SGHTA, CDR2 FQGNSA. Here the CDR3 reads CASSLIPAGAGGQYF. Here the CDR3 DNA reads TGTGCCAGCAGCTTAATACCGGCGGGAGCAGGAGGGCAGTATTTT.

The chain recombines TRBV5-1 with TRBJ1-1; D uncertain. This CDR3 is 11 amino acids long. CDR1 SGHRS and CDR2 YFSETQ come from the germline V gene. The ends were cut back, 4 bases at V and 3 bases at J, with 4 bases in the middle. In nucleotides, the CDR3 is TGCGCCAGCAGCGCAGACACTGAAGCTTTCTTT. Encoded protein: CASSADTEAFF.

The rearrangement links TRBV7-2 to TRBJ2-5; 7 bases map to TRBD1. V lost 5 bases and J lost 0; bases outside the gene matches: 6. The germline CDR1 and CDR2 sequences are SGHTA and FQGNSA. The CDR3 has 15 residues. The CDR3 nucleotides read TGTGCCAGCAGCCCGGGACAGAGGTACCAAGAGACCCAGTACTTC. It is translated as CASSPGQRYQETQYF.

The rearrangement links TRBV2 to TRBJ1-2; 7 bases align to TRBD1. V lost 5 bases, J lost 3 bases, and 9 bases stayed unmatched. The CDR3 spans 15 residues. Germline loops: CDR1 SNHLY, CDR2 FYNNEI. CDR3 in DNA: TGTGCCAGCAGTTCCCAGGGGGGACAAGACTATGGCTACACCTTC. Its translation is CASSSQGGQDYGYTF. The variable domain in full, completed from reference TRBV2 and TRBJ1-2, reads EPEVTQTPSHQVTQMGQEVILRCVPISNHLYFYWYRQILGQKVEFLVSFYNNEISEKSEIFDDQFSVERPDGSNFTLKIRSTKLEDSAMYFCASSSQGGQDYGYTFGSGTRLTVV.

The gene calls are TRBV19 and TRBJ2-1, with 12 nucleotides matching TRBD2. Unmatched junction bases numbered 10, after V lost 3 bases and J lost 10 bases. The CDR3 covers 16 residues. Looked up from germline, CDR1 is LNHDA and CDR2 is SQIVND (reference sequence). The DNA for the CDR3 is TGTGCCAGTAGTATCCTCCCTAGCGGGAGGGCCCTCGAGCAGTTCTTC. It yields the protein CASSILPSGRALEQFF.

This chain joins TRBV7-8 and TRBJ1-2; the match to TRBD1 covers 10 bases. Germline CDR1 SGHVS, CDR2 FQNEAQ. The CDR3 sequence is 15 residues long. The V segment lost 1 base and the J segment 5 bases; nucleotides outside the gene matches: 4. CDR3 DNA: TGTGCCAGCAGCTTAGTATCGGGACAGGGGTATGGCTACACCTTC. The encoded protein is CASSLVSGQGYGYTF.

The rearrangement uses TRBV4-3 and TRBJ2-7; 8 bases line up with TRBD2. Trimming cost V 3 bases and J 3 bases; bases outside gene matches: 4. The CDR3 contains 14 residues. Germline V gene lookup returns CDR1 LGHNA and CDR2 YSLEER. The CDR3 spells CASSHQAGVYEQYF. In DNA form, the CDR3 reads TGCGCCAGCAGCCATCAAGCGGGAGTCTACGAGCAGTACTTC.

This clone was seen only once. The chain has TRBV10-2 and TRBJ1-6; D remains ambiguous. The germline V and J ends were trimmed by 5 bases and 6 bases, with 26 bases remaining between them. Germline V lookup: CDR1 WSHSY, CDR2 SAAADI. This CDR3 is 19 amino acids long. The CDR3 spells CASSPDFRLGFIGNSPLHF. The CDR3, as DNA: TGCGCCAGCAGTCCTGACTTCCGGCTCGGATTTATTGGTAATTCACCCCTCCACTTT.